The 9 T cell receptor beta chains reported below all come from one sample, sequenced in a study of radiation and T cells in renal cell carcinoma. Time point: blood 4 weeks post-SBRT, at nephrectomy. Treatment denoted: 15 Gy SBRT to primary tumor, nephrectomy 4 weeks later. Sequencing was performed with immunoSEQ multiplex PCR; in TCRdb, only in-frame clones are kept and a portion is missing. The table records 150,000 to 200,000 clones, less than 90% of them present only once. The specimen comprised blood, sampled from a patient whose treatment included radiotherapy and nephrectomy. The receptors were gathered from a woman in her 50s with renal cell carcinoma.

This rearrangement joins TRBV19 to TRBJ1-2; D is ambiguous. The CDR3 contains 15 residues. CDR1 and CDR2 (germline): LNHDA, SQIVND (reference sequence). V dropped 4 bases and J dropped 6 bases, with 18 bases sitting between them. CDR3 nucleotide sequence: TGTGCCAGTAGTAGCGGACTTGGAAGGATTGATGGCTACACCTTC. It yields the protein CASSSGLGRIDGYTF.

V usage is TRBV6-6 and J usage is TRBJ1-3; tentatively, D is TRBD1 (5 bases). Germline V gene sequence: CDR1 MNHNY, CDR2 SVGAGI (reference sequence). This CDR3 has 14 residues. The germline V and J ends were trimmed by 6 bases and 0 bases, with 9 bases remaining between them. The CDR3, as DNA: TGTGCCAGCAGCCCTACAGGCTCTGGAAACACCATATATTTT. As protein: CASSPTGSGNTIYF.

This rearrangement joins TRBV5-1 to TRBJ2-1; TRBD2 agrees at 13 bases. V gave up 4 bases and J gave up 7 bases; unmatched junction bases: 14. From germline, CDR1 is SGHRS and CDR2 YFSETQ. This CDR3 comprises 18 residues. In DNA form, the CDR3 reads TGCGCCAGCAGCCCCTTCCCCCTGACTAGCGGGGGGTGGAATGAGCAGTTCTTC. Translation: CASSPFPLTSGGWNEQFF. The variable domain in full, with the rest retrieved from reference TRBV5-1 and TRBJ2-1, is KAGVTQTPRYLIKTRGQQVTLSCSPISGHRSVSWYQQTPGQGLQFLFEYFSETQRNKGNFPGRFSGRQFSNSRSEMNVSTLELGDSALYLCASSPFPLTSGGWNEQFFGPGTRLTVL.

This chain joins TRBV19 and TRBJ1-1, with a tentative D call TRBD1 (6 bases). Germline CDR1 reads LNHDA; CDR2 reads SQIVND (reference sequence). CDR3 length equals 15 residues. The V and J ends lost 4 bases and 1 base respectively, with 13 bases between them. CDR3 region: CASSTPRGSNTEAFF. The DNA of the CDR3 is TGTGCCAGTAGTACCCCCAGGGGCTCGAACACTGAAGCTTTCTTT.

The chain is built from TRBV18 and TRBJ2-7; D is perhaps TRBD2 (5 bases). The CDR3 length is 14 residues. V lost 6 bases and J 5 bases, leaving 17 bases between the germline ends. Germline lookup yields CDR1 KGHSH and CDR2 LQKENI. The CDR3: CASSGNRAGDEQYF. The CDR3 bases are TGTGCCAGCTCCGGTAATAGAGCCGGGGACGAGCAGTACTTC.

The CDR3 DNA sequence: TGTGCCAGCAGCCGACAGGGTGGAGGGGCAAATACGCAGTATTTT. Protein sequence: CASSRQGGGANTQYF. This chain uses TRBV7-2 with TRBJ2-3; D possibly corresponds to TRBD1 (7 bases). V gave up 5 bases and J gave up 7 bases, with 19 bases separating them. Per the germline V gene, CDR1 is SGHTA and CDR2 is FQGNSA. This CDR3 is built from 15 residues.

This chain connects TRBV2 to TRBJ2-2; maybe TRBD2 (6 bases). This CDR3 contains 14 residues. CDR1 is SNHLY and CDR2 is FYNNEI in the germline V gene. Trimming removed 10 bases at V and 4 bases at J, with 16 bases between. As DNA, the CDR3 is TGTGCCACTAAGAGACAAGCGGGCACCGGGGAGCTGTTTTTT. Translated: CATKRQAGTGELFF.

The chain carries TRBV7-3 and TRBJ2-2, with TRBD2 matching over 10 bases. The germline V gene has CDR1 SGHTA and CDR2 FQGTGA. J lost 14 bases, V lost 0 bases, and 12 bases had no gene match. The length of the CDR3 is 16 residues. CDR3 residues: CASSLTVASGGTELFF. The CDR3 bases are TGTGCCAGCAGCTTAACGGTAGCTAGCGGGGGAACGGAACTGTTTTTT.

In the case of this clone: A much more abundant neighbour one base away suggests this may be a read error. The sample has other DNA sequences that encode this CDR3 too. The V gene is TRBV2, the J gene TRBJ2-3, with 14 bases aligning to TRBD2. CDR1 is SNHLY, CDR2 FYNNEI, per germline. The CDR3 totals 17 residues. The CDR3 coding sequence is TGCGCCAGCAGGGCAGGGACTAGCGGGGGCCTGCGGGATACGCAGTATTTT. This translates into CASRAGTSGGLRDTQYF.